The next 15 T cell receptor beta chains were all read from a single sample in a study of blood T cells in healthy people across ages. The second PCR ran about 6 to 12 cycles with a sample-barcoded 5' primer and J-beta primers. TCRdb reprocessed the 5' RACE reads via MiXCR and lists one record per CDR3 protein. The sample consists of about 970,000 distinct CDR3 sequences, about 51% of them appearing once. The sample taken for sequencing was blood. The receptors here all came from an older woman in good health.

The chain combines TRBV28 with TRBJ2-3; D not resolved. The V gene's germline CDR1 is MDHEN and CDR2 SYDVKM. This CDR3 contains 14 residues. Trimming pared 7 bases from V and 4 bases from J, leaving 15 bases between. Here the CDR3 reads CASMSPNTPDTQYF. The CDR3 region has the DNA TGTGCCAGCATGAGTCCCAACACACCAGATACGCAGTATTTT.

This clonotype was counted a few times. Germline is not matched at one junction end, which may reflect a read error. The J gene is TRBJ2-1, the V gene TRBV20-1; D perhaps matches TRBD2 (6 bases). In germline, CDR1 is DFQATT, CDR2 SNEGSKA (reference sequence). The CDR3 has 14 residues. CDR3 coding DNA: TGCAGTGCTAAACTAGCCATGTCCTCCAATGAGCAGTTCTTC. This encodes CSAKLAMSSNEQFF.

V is TRBV7-6 and J is TRBJ2-7, with 7 bases lining up with TRBD2. The germline V gene has CDR1 SGHVS and CDR2 FNYEAQ. This CDR3 is built from 17 residues. J lost 1 base, V lost 5 bases, and 14 bases had no gene match. In nucleotides, the CDR3 is TGTGCCAGCAGCATATACATTCAGCGGGATGGATCCTACGAGCAGTACTTC. It is translated as CASSIYIQRDGSYEQYF. The complete variable domain, with remaining parts taken from reference TRBV7-6 and TRBJ2-7, reads GAGVSQSPRYKVTKRGQDVALRCDPISGHVSLYWYRQALGQGPEFLTYFNYEAQQDKSGLPNDRFSAERPEGSISTLTIQRTEQRDSAMYRCASSIYIQRDGSYEQYFGPGTRLTVT.

The chain carries TRBV24-1 and TRBJ2-5; either TRBD1 or TRBD2 may supply D (5 bases each). CDR3 length: 13 amino acids. Looked up from germline, CDR1 is KGHDR and CDR2 is SFDVKD. Trimming cost V 10 bases and J 4 bases, with 15 bases left between them. In DNA, the CDR3 is TGTGCCACTTCCCCGGGACCTCTAGAGACCCAGTACTTC. It codes for CATSPGPLETQYF.

The gene calls are TRBV6-6 and TRBJ1-5; tentative D call: TRBD1 (5 bases). The germline V and J ends were trimmed by 5 bases and 7 bases, with 18 bases remaining between them. This CDR3 is built from 15 residues. Germline V lookup: CDR1 MNHNY, CDR2 SVGAGI (reference sequence). This CDR3 is CASSDVLGGHQPQHF. The DNA of the CDR3 is TGTGCCAGCAGTGACGTCCTCGGGGGTCACCAGCCCCAGCATTTT.

This clonotype was seen a handful of times. The chain carries TRBV10-1 and TRBJ2-5, with 9 positions matching TRBD1. V was pared by 0 bases and J by 5 bases, with 4 bases of the junction left unmatched. CDR1 is WNHNN, CDR2 SYGVQD, per germline (reference sequence). The CDR3 contains 15 residues. The CDR3 DNA is TGCGCCAGCAGTGAGTCGACGGGACAGGGCGAGACCCAGTACTTC. Protein sequence: CASSESTGQGETQYF.

This sequence joins TRBV12-3 or TRBV12-4 and TRBJ2-1; TRBD2 is a possible D gene (5 bases). V was trimmed by 4 bases and J by 6 bases, leaving 10 bases between them. The CDR3 sequence is 13 residues long. The CDR3 is CASSSRDFNEQFF. CDR3 DNA: TGTGCCAGCAGTTCTCGGGATTTCAATGAGCAGTTCTTC.

This chain uses TRBV2 with TRBJ2-1, with D perhaps TRBD2 (5 bases). The germline V gene has CDR1 SNHLY and CDR2 FYNNEI. The V end was cut by 6 bases, the J end by 4 bases, with 16 bases between. CDR3 size: 15 residues. Written as DNA, the CDR3 is TGTGCCAGCAGCCCCGAGTCTCGGGGTTACAATGAGCAGTTCTTC. It yields the protein CASSPESRGYNEQFF.

The chain uses TRBV10-3 and TRBJ2-3, with 11 bases lining up with TRBD1. Germline loops: CDR1 ENHRY, CDR2 SYGVKD. With V trimmed by 6 bases and J by 0 bases, 5 bases remained unmatched. This CDR3 has 16 residues. The CDR3 DNA sequence: TGTGCCATCAGGGCCGGGACAGGGGGAAGCACAGATACGCAGTATTTT. This sequence encodes CAIRAGTGGSTDTQYF.

This clonotype turned up a few times. The V gene is TRBV6-5, the J gene TRBJ2-3, with D uncertain. Per the germline V gene, CDR1 is MNHEY and CDR2 is SVGAGI. The CDR3 covers 13 residues. Deletions cut 5 bases from V and 2 bases from J, with 8 bases between. The CDR3 reads CASSISHTDTQYF. The CDR3 DNA is TGTGCCAGCAGTATTAGCCACACAGATACGCAGTATTTT.

The gene calls are TRBV6-2 or TRBV6-3 and TRBJ2-5, with D maybe TRBD2 (6 bases). Per germline, CDR1 MNHEY and CDR2 SVGEGT. Trimming removed 6 bases at V and 11 bases at J, with 16 bases between. CDR3 length equals 12 residues. The CDR3 loop reads CASSATSREQYF. The CDR3 nucleotides are TGTGCCAGCAGCGCGACGTCCCGGGAGCAGTACTTC.

The chain has TRBV4-2 and TRBJ2-2; D uncertain. This CDR3 has 17 amino acids. The germline V and J ends were trimmed by 1 base and 5 bases, with 17 bases remaining between them. Germline V CDR1 and CDR2: LGHNA, YNFKEQ. The CDR3: CASSQAPLPRDTGELFF. The DNA of the CDR3 is TGTGCCAGCAGCCAAGCACCCCTTCCAAGGGATACCGGGGAGCTGTTTTTT.

The chain links TRBV18 to TRBJ2-4; possibly TRBD1 for D (6 bases). The J call may not be correct, given that the DNA end is closer to TRBJ2-5. The CDR3 consists of 14 residues. CDR1 is KGHSH, CDR2 LQKENI, per germline. The CDR3 region is CASSPQQGVETQYF. DNA for the CDR3: TGTGCCAGCTCACCTCAACAGGGCGTGGAGACCCAGTACTTC.

The rearrangement joins TRBV7-2 to TRBJ2-1; D possibly matches TRBD1 or TRBD2 (5 bases each). V lost 6 bases and J lost 10, with 19 bases in between. Germline V gene data show CDR1 as SGHTA and CDR2 as FQGNSA. The CDR3 runs 14 residues. CDR3 sequence (DNA): TGTGCCAGCAGACGCATACTAGACAGCGGAGAGCAGTTCTTC. It yields the protein CASRRILDSGEQFF.

V gene TRBV20-1 combines with J gene TRBJ2-3; D assignment may be TRBD1 or TRBD2 (5 bases each). This CDR3 spans 14 amino acids. The germline CDR1 and CDR2 sequences are DFQATT and SNEGSKA (reference sequence). V was shortened by 7 bases and J by 6 bases, with 20 bases between the two germline ends. CDR3 DNA: TGCAGTGGGGGACCCCGGGCTTCTACGGATACGCAGTATTTT. As protein: CSGGPRASTDTQYF.